The 20 T cell receptor beta chains presented below share a single source sample, sequenced in a study of T cell repertoires in breast cancer. Primers covering all TCR V genes were used in emulsion RT-PCR on CD8+ T cells. A second nested PCR with blocking oligonucleotides suppressed unpaired genes. A single record per CDR3 protein comes from TCRdb applying MiXCR to the emulsion pairing reads. The sample has roughly 40,000 distinct CDR3 sequences; over 40% are singletons. Sequencing used CD8+ T cells. These TCRs come from a pool of human donors with breast cancer or a healthy control (not recorded which).

This clonotype was observed once. This chain joins TRBV20-1 and TRBJ1-2, with 7 nucleotides matching TRBD1. This CDR3 has 12 amino acids. The V gene end was trimmed by 6 bases and the J gene end by 2 bases; junction bases not matched to a gene: 3. In germline, CDR1 is DFQATT, CDR2 SNEGSKA (reference sequence). The CDR3 sequence: CSAETGNYGYTF. In DNA form, the CDR3 reads TGCAGTGCCGAGACAGGGAACTATGGCTACACCTTC.

This chain uses TRBV11-2 with TRBJ2-3; D is ambiguous. There are 14 residues in the CDR3. CDR1 and CDR2 from the germline V gene are SGHAT and FQNNGV. Trimming took off 5 bases at V and 1 base at J, with 10 bases between the two ends. CDR3 DNA sequence: TGTGCCAGCAGCCACAACTCAGGCACAGATACGCAGTATTTT. Translated, it gives CASSHNSGTDTQYF.

This clonotype was seen a single time. V gene TRBV27 combines with J gene TRBJ2-3; D unclear. V lost 4 bases to trimming and J lost 4 bases, with 12 bases between them. This CDR3 comprises 14 residues. Germline lookup yields CDR1 MNHEY and CDR2 SMNVEV (reference sequence). CDR3 protein: CASSSAESADTQYF. The CDR3 DNA is TGTGCCAGCAGTTCTGCGGAGAGCGCAGATACGCAGTATTTT.

Regarding this clonotype: The junction departs from the called germline gene at one end, perhaps through a read error. This chain uses TRBV11-2 with TRBJ2-7, with unresolved D. The germline V gene encodes CDR1 SGHAT and CDR2 FQNNGV. The CDR3 runs 15 residues. In DNA form, the CDR3 reads TGTGCCAGCAGCTTAATGTTGGTTCGGAGCTACGAGCGGTACTTC. This encodes CASSLMLVRSYERYF.

The gene calls are TRBV6-1 and TRBJ1-1; D uncertain. The length of the CDR3 is 12 residues. Per the germline V gene, CDR1 is MNHNS and CDR2 is SASEGT. The germline V and J ends were trimmed by 8 bases and 7 bases, with 14 bases remaining between them. CDR3 DNA: TGTGCCAGCGGAGACGGAACACTTGAAGCTTTCTTT. Translating gives CASGDGTLEAFF.

This clonotype has more than one count but fewer than ten. The rearrangement joins TRBV4-1 to TRBJ1-5; unclear D gene. The CDR3 extends over 13 amino acids. Germline lookup yields CDR1 MGHRA and CDR2 YSYEKL. V lost 5 bases to trimming and J lost 0 bases, with 5 bases between them. CDR3 amino acids: CASSRDSNQPQHF. CDR3 in DNA: TGCGCCAGCAGCAGGGATAGCAATCAGCCCCAGCATTTT.

J is TRBJ1-6 and V is TRBV19; a weak D match, TRBD1 (5 bases). Germline lookup yields CDR1 LNHDA and CDR2 SQIVND (reference sequence). Trimming took 7 bases from V and 6 from J, leaving 16 bases between them. The CDR3 contains 15 residues. CDR3 amino acids: CASTNQGIGNSPLHF. The DNA for the CDR3 is TGTGCCAGTACTAATCAGGGAATTGGTAATTCACCCCTCCACTTT.

The sample holds a few counts of this clonotype. The gene calls are TRBV6-1 and TRBJ1-4; 7 bases fit TRBD1. Trimming removed 5 bases from V and 11 bases from J; junction bases left unmatched: 14. The CDR3 loop spans 15 amino acids. Germline assignment: CDR1 MNHNS and CDR2 SASEGT. The CDR3 DNA follows: TGTGCCAGCAGTCTATCGGCAGGGGGGTTGGAGAAACTGTTTTTT. This gives the protein CASSLSAGGLEKLFF.

This clonotype was seen a handful of times. The chain combines TRBV20-1 with TRBJ2-1; 11 bases match TRBD2. The CDR3 is 13 residues long. V shed 5 bases, J shed 6 bases, and the junction held 3 bases outside the gene matches. CDR1 and CDR2 (germline): DFQATT, SNEGSKA (reference sequence). The CDR3 here is CSAETSGTNEQFF. CDR3 in DNA: TGCAGTGCTGAGACTAGCGGGACCAATGAGCAGTTCTTC.

The chain has TRBV5-1 and TRBJ1-2, with D tentatively TRBD1 (6 bases). Trimming shortened V by 2 bases and J by 0 bases, and 11 bases separated the two germline ends. Germline V gives CDR1 SGHRS, CDR2 YFSETQ. This CDR3 comprises 15 residues. The CDR3 DNA reads TGCGCCAGCAGCTTACCGGGACAACCTAACTATGGCTACACCTTC. It encodes CASSLPGQPNYGYTF.

Regarding this clonotype: A much larger clone lies a single base off, so this may be a read error. The CDR3 end shows no conserved phenylalanine or tryptophan, and so a read error is likely. The V gene is TRBV20-1, the J gene TRBJ1-1; 9 bases match TRBD1. Trimming at V came to 2 bases and at J to 4 bases, leaving 5 bases not matched to a gene. The CDR3 runs to 14 residues. The germline gives CDR1 DFQATT, CDR2 SNEGSKA (reference sequence). As DNA, the CDR3 is TGCAGTGCTAGACTCCGGGACAGGGTCACTGAAGCTTTCCTT. It codes for CSARLRDRVTEAFL.

V and J are TRBV2 and TRBJ2-7, with unresolved D. V lost 4 bases, J lost 5 bases, and 3 bases lay in between. The CDR3 consists of 10 residues. In germline, CDR1 is SNHLY, CDR2 FYNNEI. CDR3 sequence (DNA): TGTGCCAGCAGTGCAGACGAGCAGTACTTC. It yields the protein CASSADEQYF.

Comment on this clonotype: Since a much larger clone is just one base distant, this may be a read error. V is TRBV27 and J is TRBJ2-7; D may be TRBD1 or TRBD2 (5 bases each). Germline V gene sequence: CDR1 MNHEY, CDR2 SMNVEV (reference sequence). The CDR3 length is 15 residues. The CDR3 nucleotides read TGTGCCAGCAGTTTATTGGGGACGCCGTCCTACGGGCAGTACTTC. This codes for CASSLLGTPSYGQYF.

This chain connects TRBV14 to TRBJ2-1, with TRBD2 matching 9 bases. This CDR3 spans 15 amino acids. Per germline, CDR1 SGHDN and CDR2 FVKESK. The junction had 7 bases not matched to a gene; V was cut back by 4 bases and J by 6 bases. As DNA, the CDR3 is TGTGCCAGCAGCCTAGCGGGGGAATCGGGCAATGAGCAGTTCTTC. Its translation is CASSLAGESGNEQFF.

This clonotype was observed a few times. The rearrangement links TRBV5-1 to TRBJ2-3; D is uncertain. V was pared by 2 bases and J by 2 bases, with 9 bases between. Germline CDR1 reads SGHRS; CDR2 reads YFSETQ. The CDR3 covers 14 residues. CDR3 residues: CASSFGQPTDTQYF. In nucleotides, the CDR3 is TGCGCCAGCAGCTTCGGGCAGCCCACAGATACGCAGTATTTT.

This clonotype was observed a few times. This rearrangement joins TRBV20-1 to TRBJ2-5; 9 bases are a match to TRBD1. The CDR3 totals 15 residues. CDR1 and CDR2 (germline): DFQATT, SNEGSKA (reference sequence). The V segment lost 3 bases and the J segment 5 bases; nucleotides outside the gene matches: 10. Here the CDR3 DNA reads TGCAGTGCTAGGGGGACAGGGTTGGAGACGGAGACCCAGTACTTC. This codes for CSARGTGLETETQYF.

The chain uses TRBV6-1 and TRBJ1-2; D is undetermined. Deletions cut 6 bases from V and 1 base from J, with 9 bases between. This CDR3 has 13 residues. The germline V gene has CDR1 MNHNS and CDR2 SASEGT. The CDR3: CASRQLHNYGYTF. The CDR3, as DNA: TGTGCCAGCAGACAGCTTCATAACTATGGCTACACCTTC.

The chain uses TRBV20-1 and TRBJ1-2; TRBD1 might be the D (6 bases). This CDR3 has 13 amino acids. CDR1 is DFQATT, CDR2 SNEGSKA, per germline (reference sequence). Trimming took 3 bases from V and 2 from J, leaving 10 bases between them. CDR3 DNA: TGCAGTGCTAGTTCAGGGGAAAACTATGGCTACACCTTC. Protein: CSASSGENYGYTF.

The genes are TRBV7-9 and TRBJ2-5; TRBD1 matches 8 bases. Germline V CDR1 and CDR2: SEHNR, FQNEAQ (reference sequence). Trimming removed 5 bases from V and 6 bases from J; junction bases left unmatched: 11. This CDR3 has 15 amino acids. CDR3 loop: CASSPYRGFSKTQYF. CDR3 DNA: TGTGCCAGCAGCCCATACAGGGGGTTTTCGAAGACCCAGTACTTC.

This chain uses TRBV27 with TRBJ2-5, with D maybe TRBD2 (5 bases). Looked up from germline, CDR1 is MNHEY and CDR2 is SMNVEV (reference sequence). The CDR3 spans 16 residues. The V gene lost 7 bases and the J gene lost 5 bases, with 23 bases spanning the gap. In DNA form, the CDR3 reads TGTGCCAGCACCTCAGGATCGTGGAGAGGGCGGGAGACCCAGTACTTC. Its translation: CASTSGSWRGRETQYF.